This is a list of T cell receptor beta chains from one sample in a study of T-cell memory formation after mild COVID-19. TCRdb re-called the 5' RACE reads with MiXCR, one entry per CDR3 protein. Altogether 300,000 to 400,000 distinct CDR3 sequences are present, about 16% being singletons, with the ten largest covering approximately 20%. The sequencing input was PBMCs or a T cell subset sorted from them (not recorded which). The receptor set was obtained from a man between 18 and 29 years old who had mild COVID-19 (a few samples of this study predate the infection). Cell type and time point are not known. Each CDR3 is given with its conserved first and last residue. Fields, in order: D gene, J gene, V gene, clone size, CDR3 length, CDR3 protein, CDR3 DNA. The D gene is left open where the match is weak. A row's size may be missing; if present it is once, few, many or a size class.

D gene: TRBD2
J gene: TRBJ2-4
V gene: TRBV5-1
clone size: few
CDR3 length: 18
CDR3 protein: CASSLFASGLQAKNIQYF
CDR3 DNA: TGCGCCAGCAGCTTGTTCGCTAGCGGCCTACAAGCCAAAAACATTCAGTACTTC

D gene: -
J gene: TRBJ2-2
V gene: TRBV5-1
clone size: many
CDR3 length: 14
CDR3 protein: CASRGGADTGELFF
CDR3 DNA: TGCGCCAGCAGAGGGGGGGCGGACACCGGGGAGCTGTTTTTT

D gene: -
J gene: TRBJ2-1
V gene: TRBV7-3
clone size: -
CDR3 length: 14
CDR3 protein: CASSLRVSINEQFF
CDR3 DNA: TGTGCCAGCAGCTTAAGGGTTTCTATAAATGAGCAGTTCTTC

D gene: -
J gene: TRBJ2-5
V gene: TRBV20-1
clone size: -
CDR3 length: 13
CDR3 protein: CSARGRLLGTQYF
CDR3 DNA: TGCAGTGCTAGGGGACGCCTACTCGGGACCCAGTACTTC

D gene: -
J gene: TRBJ2-1
V gene: TRBV5-1
clone size: -
CDR3 length: 16
CDR3 protein: CASRRNRESSYNEQFF
CDR3 DNA: TGCGCCAGCAGACGAAACCGGGAGAGCTCCTACAATGAGCAGTTCTTC

D gene: TRBD1
J gene: TRBJ2-3
V gene: TRBV12-3/TRBV12-4
clone size: -
CDR3 length: 17
CDR3 protein: CASSLLGQGYRSDTQYF
CDR3 DNA: TGTGCCAGCAGTTTATTAGGACAGGGGTATCGGTCAGATACGCAGTATTTT

D gene: TRBD1
J gene: TRBJ2-2
V gene: TRBV7-9
clone size: few
CDR3 length: 16
CDR3 protein: CASSGWTGGRTGELFF
CDR3 DNA: TGTGCCAGCAGCGGATGGACAGGGGGCCGCACCGGGGAGCTGTTTTTT

D gene: TRBD1
J gene: TRBJ1-2
V gene: TRBV12-3/TRBV12-4
clone size: -
CDR3 length: 14
CDR3 protein: CASSLTGGIYGYTF
CDR3 DNA: TGTGCCAGCAGTTTAACAGGGGGCATCTATGGCTACACCTTC

D gene: TRBD1
J gene: TRBJ2-5
V gene: TRBV29-1
clone size: -
CDR3 length: 14
CDR3 protein: CSFSDRDIQETQYF
CDR3 DNA: TGCAGCTTCTCGGACAGGGACATCCAAGAGACCCAGTACTTC

D gene: -
J gene: TRBJ2-1
V gene: TRBV6-1
clone size: few
CDR3 length: 15
CDR3 protein: CASSDRGTDGDEQFF
CDR3 DNA: TGTGCCAGCAGTGACAGGGGAACGGATGGGGATGAGCAGTTCTTC

D gene: -
J gene: TRBJ2-5
V gene: TRBV7-7
clone size: -
CDR3 length: 13
CDR3 protein: CASRQDARETQYF
CDR3 DNA: TGTGCCAGCAGGCAGGACGCCCGGGAGACCCAGTACTTC

D gene: TRBD1
J gene: TRBJ2-1
V gene: TRBV11-2
clone size: few
CDR3 length: 16
CDR3 protein: CASSLDWTGAYNEQFF
CDR3 DNA: TGTGCCAGCAGCTTAGACTGGACAGGGGCCTACAATGAGCAGTTCTTC

D gene: TRBD1
J gene: TRBJ2-3
V gene: TRBV7-9
clone size: few
CDR3 length: 14
CDR3 protein: CASSERTGLDTQYF
CDR3 DNA: TGTGCCAGCAGCGAACGGACAGGGCTTGATACGCAGTATTTT

D gene: -
J gene: TRBJ2-7
V gene: TRBV12-3/TRBV12-4
clone size: few
CDR3 length: 13
CDR3 protein: CASSLGPHYEQYF
CDR3 DNA: TGTGCCAGCAGTTTAGGGCCCCACTACGAGCAGTACTTC

D gene: -
J gene: TRBJ2-7
V gene: TRBV4-3
clone size: -
CDR3 length: 17
CDR3 protein: CASSQGGGTGFSYEQYF
CDR3 DNA: TGCGCCAGCAGCCAAGGGGGGGGGACAGGTTTCTCCTACGAGCAGTACTTC

D gene: TRBD2
J gene: TRBJ2-2
V gene: TRBV24-1
clone size: few
CDR3 length: 19
CDR3 protein: CATSDYRDGAGGNTGELFF
CDR3 DNA: TGTGCCACCAGTGATTACAGGGATGGTGCGGGGGGGAACACCGGGGAGCTGTTTTTT

D gene: TRBD2
J gene: TRBJ2-3
V gene: TRBV6-5
clone size: -
CDR3 length: 15
CDR3 protein: CASSYVGGSTDTQYF
CDR3 DNA: TGTGCCAGCAGTTACGTGGGGGGGAGCACAGATACGCAGTATTTT